The clone carrying this TCR beta chain was recorded a few times. The V gene lost 0 bases and the J gene lost 3 bases, with 9 bases spanning the gap. CDR1 is SGHKS, CDR2 YYEKEE, per germline (reference sequence). CDR3 length: 14 residues. This sample was taken from a study of blood T cell repertoires in COVID-19. Study overall: The United States, Italy and Spain were the sources of the acute and convalescent COVID-19 samples.

Source study methods: It was from reference gene primer amplification that nucleated cell counts were estimated. Assay used: immunoSEQ multiplex PCR; TCRdb lists only in-frame clones, some missing. That table furnishes V, J and clone size, whereas the DNA furnished D and trimming. The sample comprises over 85,000 clones, 85% to 90% of which are singletons, and over 2.5% rests with the top ten. The TCR was taken from a man aged 50 to 60 with active or convalescent COVID-19. The material sequenced was peripheral blood. The V and J genes are TRBV5-5 and TRBJ1-2, with D perhaps matching TRBD1 (5 bases). CDR3 protein: CASSLGGGYYGYTF. DNA for the CDR3: TGTGCCAGCAGCTTGGGCGGGGGGTACTATGGCTACACCTTC.